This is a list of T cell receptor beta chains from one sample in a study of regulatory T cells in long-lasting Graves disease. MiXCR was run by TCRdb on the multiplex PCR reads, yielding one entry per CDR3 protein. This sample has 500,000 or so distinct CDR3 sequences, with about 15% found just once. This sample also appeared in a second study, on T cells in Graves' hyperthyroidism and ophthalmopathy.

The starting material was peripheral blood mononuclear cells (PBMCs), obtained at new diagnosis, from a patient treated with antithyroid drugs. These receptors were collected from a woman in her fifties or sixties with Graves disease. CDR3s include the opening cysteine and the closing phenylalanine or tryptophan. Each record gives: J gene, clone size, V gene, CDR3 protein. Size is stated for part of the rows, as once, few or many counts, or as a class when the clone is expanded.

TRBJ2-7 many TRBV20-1 CSASVEAYEQYF
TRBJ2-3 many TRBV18 CASSPGTGGDTQYF
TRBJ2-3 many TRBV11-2 CASSYDRDTQYF
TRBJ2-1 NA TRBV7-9 CASSSGLAVYNEQFF
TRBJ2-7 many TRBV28 CASSGGGENEQYF
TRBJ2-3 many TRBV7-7 CASSLRLASTDTQYF
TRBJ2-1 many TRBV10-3 CAITPTSGVDEQFF
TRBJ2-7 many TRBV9 CASSVDDRPSYEQYF
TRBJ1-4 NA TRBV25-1 CASSEGIRVTGNEKLFF
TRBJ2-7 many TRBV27 CASSLGGGGREYEQYF
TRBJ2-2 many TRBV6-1 CASSPLDRGNTGELFF
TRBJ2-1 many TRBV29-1 CSGLKTGLGGEQFF
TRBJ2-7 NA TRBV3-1 CASSPGTSGKDEQYF
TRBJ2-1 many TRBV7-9 CASSSTVGKFF
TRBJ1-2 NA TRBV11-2 CASSLSFPPKRQAYGYTF
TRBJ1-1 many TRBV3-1 CASSRDSQNINTEAFF
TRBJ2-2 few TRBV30 CAWMDLLAEQNTGELFF
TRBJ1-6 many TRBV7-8 CASSLLKWQETNNSPLHF
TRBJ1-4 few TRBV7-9 CASSLVVGEKLFF
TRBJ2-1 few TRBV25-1 CASSKLATRYNEQFF
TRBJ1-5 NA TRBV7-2 CASSLATGTWSNQPQHF
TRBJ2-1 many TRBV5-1 CASSQSGGYNEQFF
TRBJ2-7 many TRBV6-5 CASSYQGSYEQYF
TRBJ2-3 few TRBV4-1 CASSQVPSGESTDTQYF
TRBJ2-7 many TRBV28 CASNIVRSSYEQYF
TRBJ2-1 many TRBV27 CASRLTSATYNEQFF
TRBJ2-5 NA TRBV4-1 CASSQPGYQETQYF
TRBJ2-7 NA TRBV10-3 CAISGKSSGRSYDVQYF
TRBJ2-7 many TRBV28 CASSSGLTYEQYF
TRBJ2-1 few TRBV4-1 CASSQRDNEQFF
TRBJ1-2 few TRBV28 CASRSGDRGLGYGYTF
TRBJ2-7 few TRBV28 CASNSRFEQYF
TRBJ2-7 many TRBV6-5 CASSYFPGTYEQYF
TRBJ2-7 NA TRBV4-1 CASSQATSSYEQYF
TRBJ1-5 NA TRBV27 CASSGGQGALQPQHF
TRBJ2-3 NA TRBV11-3 CASSLNGGRPPDTQYF
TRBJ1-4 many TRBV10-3 CAISARSGQTNEKLFF
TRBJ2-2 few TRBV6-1 CASSIRAGPSTGELFF
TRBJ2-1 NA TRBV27 CASSLSSLTYNEQFF
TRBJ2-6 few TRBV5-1 CASSLIGQGANVLTF
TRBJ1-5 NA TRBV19 CASSITTNEQPQHF
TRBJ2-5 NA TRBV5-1 CASSFETGGETQYF
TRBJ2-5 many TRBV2 CASSEGKYQETQYF
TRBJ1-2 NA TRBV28 CASSFGQGLNYGYTF
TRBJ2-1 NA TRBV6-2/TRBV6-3 CASNGLDYNEQFF
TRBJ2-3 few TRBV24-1 CATSDPSGRATDTQYF
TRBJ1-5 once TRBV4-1 CASSLRDRDPLPQHF
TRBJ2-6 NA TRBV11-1 CASSPLPRISGANVLTF
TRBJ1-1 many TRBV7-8 CASIRTGGLNTEAFF
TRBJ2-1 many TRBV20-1 CSATTSGSYNEQFF
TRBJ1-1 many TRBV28 CASTHRSLNTEAFF
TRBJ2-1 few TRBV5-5 CASSHGLAGSYNEQFF
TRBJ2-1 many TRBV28 CASSFWTASRPGDNEQFF
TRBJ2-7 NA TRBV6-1 CATRSQQELYEQYF
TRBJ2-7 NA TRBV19 CASSIRPGLYEQYF